This is a list of T cell receptor beta chains from one sample in a study of T cells in Graves' hyperthyroidism and ophthalmopathy. TCRdb re-derived calls from the multiplex PCR reads in MiXCR, one entry per CDR3 protein. This repertoire shows some 800,000 distinct CDR3 sequences, roughly 40% found once; its top ten account for around 9.3%. The sequenced sample was blood. These receptor sequences come from a man aged 18 to 29 with Graves' hyperthyroidism. Both conserved end residues are part of each CDR3. D genes are given only for firm matches. Size is omitted from some rows. Given values are once, few, many or a class for expanded clones.

TRBJ1-3	-	-	TRBV12-3/TRBV12-4	CASRREDSGNTIYF	TGTGCCAGCAGGCGTGAGGACTCTGGAAACACCATATATTTT
TRBJ1-1	-	-	TRBV6-5	CASSYRGKESTEAFF	TGTGCCAGCAGTTACAGAGGAAAGGAGAGCACTGAAGCTTTCTTT
TRBJ1-1	many	TRBD1	TRBV2	CASRDRGVGTEAFF	TGTGCCAGTCGGGACAGGGGAGTAGGAACTGAAGCTTTCTTT
TRBJ1-5	many	-	TRBV2	CASSDARAGEVGNQPQHF	TGTGCCAGCAGTGATGCAAGGGCAGGCGAAGTGGGCAATCAGCCCCAGCATTTT
TRBJ1-4	-	-	TRBV4-1	CASSQDHWGKLFF	TGCGCCAGCAGCCAAGATCACTGGGGAAAACTGTTTTTT
TRBJ2-2	-	TRBD2	TRBV11-2	CASSSQRRGRDTGELFF	TGTGCCAGCAGCTCACAACGGCGGGGGAGGGACACCGGGGAGCTGTTTTTT
TRBJ1-1	-	-	TRBV12-3/TRBV12-4	CASSPSGGRTEAFF	TGTGCCAGCAGCCCAAGCGGGGGACGGACTGAAGCTTTCTTT
TRBJ1-1	-	-	TRBV29-1	CSVEDQEQGIMAFF	TGCAGCGTTGAAGATCAGGAGCAGGGGATTATGGCTTTCTTT
TRBJ2-7	few	-	TRBV10-3	CAIRGELLGEQYF	TGTGCCATCAGGGGGGAGCTACTCGGGGAGCAGTACTTC
TRBJ2-5	many	-	TRBV10-3	CAISAALQETQYF	TGTGCCATCAGCGCCGCTCTCCAAGAGACCCAGTACTTC
TRBJ1-1	once	-	TRBV5-1	CASSPGQAALNTEAFF	TGCGCCAGCAGCCCCGGTCAGGCAGCCTTGAACACTGAAGCTTTCTTT
TRBJ1-3	-	TRBD1	TRBV19	CASGTGNPVGGNTIYF	TGTGCCAGCGGGACAGGGAACCCAGTAGGTGGAAACACCATATATTTT
TRBJ2-5	once	TRBD2	TRBV20-1	CSASTGTSGSSQETQYF	TGCAGTGCGTCCACCGGGACTAGCGGGAGCAGCCAAGAGACCCAGTACTTC
TRBJ1-1	many	TRBD1	TRBV7-2	CASSLGQGARTEAFF	TGTGCCAGCAGCCTCGGACAGGGGGCTAGGACTGAAGCTTTCTTT
TRBJ2-6	-	TRBD1	TRBV10-3	CAITGDSQPGANVLTF	TGTGCCATCACCGGGGACAGCCAACCTGGGGCCAACGTCCTGACTTTC
TRBJ2-7	few	-	TRBV19	CASSQTGFNPYEQYF	TGTGCCAGTAGTCAAACAGGTTTCAATCCCTACGAGCAGTACTTC
TRBJ2-5	few	-	TRBV2	CASAGRQETQYF	TGTGCCAGTGCAGGGCGCCAAGAGACCCAGTACTTC
TRBJ2-7	-	-	TRBV7-9	CASSSARGLGSYEQYF	TGTGCCAGCAGCTCCGCCCGAGGATTGGGCTCCTACGAGCAGTACTTC
TRBJ1-6	many	-	TRBV7-2	CASSLVRQGGKKSPLHF	TGTGCCAGCAGCTTAGTTCGGCAGGGAGGGAAAAAGTCACCCCTCCACTTT
TRBJ2-7	few	-	TRBV13	CASSSLTLSGYEQYF	TGTGCCAGCAGCTCCCTTACCCTGAGTGGCTACGAGCAGTACTTC
TRBJ1-1	-	TRBD1	TRBV25-1	CASSVTGGSGTEAFF	TGTGCCAGCAGCGTGACAGGGGGCTCGGGCACTGAAGCTTTCTTT
TRBJ1-2	few	TRBD1	TRBV6-5	CASRPGQVNGYTF	TGTGCCAGCAGGCCGGGACAGGTGAATGGCTACACCTTC
TRBJ2-2	many	-	TRBV10-3	CAISGTVNTGELFF	TGTGCCATCAGCGGGACGGTGAACACCGGGGAGCTGTTTTTT
TRBJ1-2	few	-	TRBV10-2	CASSRQGTAVYGYTF	TGTGCCAGCAGCCGGCAAGGGACCGCAGTATATGGCTACACCTTC
TRBJ2-6	-	-	TRBV12-3/TRBV12-4	CASKAGANVLTF	TGTGCCAGCAAGGCAGGGGCCAACGTCCTGACTTTC
TRBJ2-7	few	-	TRBV4-1	CASSVSLGGEQYF	TGCGCCAGCAGCGTGTCCCTAGGGGGCGAGCAGTACTTC
TRBJ2-6	-	-	TRBV20-1	CSASPGTF	TGCAGTGCTAGCCCCGGGACTTTC
TRBJ1-5	few	-	TRBV10-3	CAISLAGAEETQHF	TGTGCCATCAGTCTAGCGGGAGCAGAAGAGACCCAGCATTTT
TRBJ2-7	once	TRBD2	TRBV25-1	CASSSYPGLVGEQYF	TGTGCCAGCAGTTCCTACCCTGGACTAGTTGGCGAGCAGTACTTC
TRBJ1-1	many	-	TRBV10-3	CAISWDGKMNTEAFF	TGTGCCATCAGTTGGGACGGAAAAATGAACACTGAAGCTTTCTTT
TRBJ1-3	many	-	TRBV10-3	CAISESGHPYSGSTIYF	TGTGCCATCAGTGAGTCGGGCCACCCGTACTCTGGAAGCACCATATATTTT
TRBJ1-2	few	-	TRBV29-1	CSVEPPATF	TGCAGCGTTGAACCACCCGCAACATTC
TRBJ2-7	-	TRBD2	TRBV29-1	CSLVSSGTYEQYF	TGCAGCTTAGTTTCTAGCGGCACCTACGAGCAGTACTTC
TRBJ2-2	-	-	TRBV2	CASSFRPPNTGELFF	TGTGCCAGCAGTTTTAGGCCTCCGAACACCGGGGAGCTGTTTTTT
TRBJ2-5	-	-	TRBV6-5	CASSIQAQETQYF	TGTGCCAGCAGTATACAAGCTCAAGAGACCCAGTACTTC
TRBJ2-5	few	TRBD2	TRBV10-3	CASKWSTSDVQETQYF	TGTGCCAGCAAATGGTCGACTAGCGACGTCCAAGAGACCCAGTACTTC
TRBJ1-2	-	-	TRBV10-3	CAISEPFTDYGYTF	TGTGCCATCAGTGAACCGTTTACCGACTATGGCTACACCTTC
TRBJ2-7	-	-	TRBV6-6	CASSYDRTVYEQYF	TGTGCCAGCAGTTACGACAGGACCGTCTACGAGCAGTACTTC
TRBJ1-3	-	-	TRBV5-1	CASSLVGGGPGNTIYF	TGCGCCAGCAGCTTGGTGGGCGGCGGCCCTGGAAACACCATATATTTT
TRBJ2-7	few	-	TRBV7-2	CASSRGQIAIYEQYF	TGTGCCAGCTCGCGGGGCCAGATAGCTATCTACGAGCAGTACTTC
TRBJ2-2	-	-	TRBV7-9	CASSFTDTGELFF	TGTGCCAGCAGCTTTACAGACACCGGGGAGCTGTTTTTT